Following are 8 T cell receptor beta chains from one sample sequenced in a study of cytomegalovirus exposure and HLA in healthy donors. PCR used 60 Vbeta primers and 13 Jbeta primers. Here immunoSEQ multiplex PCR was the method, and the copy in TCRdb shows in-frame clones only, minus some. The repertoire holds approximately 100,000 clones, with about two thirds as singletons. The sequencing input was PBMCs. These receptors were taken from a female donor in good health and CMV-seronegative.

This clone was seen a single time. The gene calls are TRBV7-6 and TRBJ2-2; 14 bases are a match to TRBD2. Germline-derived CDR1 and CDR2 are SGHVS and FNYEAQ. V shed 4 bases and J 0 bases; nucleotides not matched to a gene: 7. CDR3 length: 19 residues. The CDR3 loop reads CASSSGTSGRLANTGELFF. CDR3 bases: TGTGCCAGCAGCTCCGGGACTAGCGGGAGACTTGCGAACACCGGGGAGCTGTTTTTT.

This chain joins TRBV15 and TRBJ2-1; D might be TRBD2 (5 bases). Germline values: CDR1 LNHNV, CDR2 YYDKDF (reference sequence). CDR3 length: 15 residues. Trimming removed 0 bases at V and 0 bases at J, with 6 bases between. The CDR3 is CATSRDRGSYNEQFF. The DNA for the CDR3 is TGTGCCACCAGCAGAGATCGGGGCTCCTACAATGAGCAGTTCTTC.

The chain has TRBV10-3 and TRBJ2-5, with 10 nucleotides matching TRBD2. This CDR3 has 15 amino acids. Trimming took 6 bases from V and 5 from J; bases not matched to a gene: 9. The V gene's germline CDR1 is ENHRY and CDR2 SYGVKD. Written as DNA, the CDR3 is TGTGCCATCAGCCAAGCGGGAGGGCTGGAGGAGACCCAGTACTTC. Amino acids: CAISQAGGLEETQYF.

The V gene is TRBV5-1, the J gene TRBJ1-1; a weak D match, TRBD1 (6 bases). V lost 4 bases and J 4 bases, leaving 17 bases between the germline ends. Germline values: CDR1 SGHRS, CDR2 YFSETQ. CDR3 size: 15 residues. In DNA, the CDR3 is TGCGCCAGCAGCCAAAAACAGGGCTTGGGCACTGAAGCTTTCTTT. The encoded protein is CASSQKQGLGTEAFF.

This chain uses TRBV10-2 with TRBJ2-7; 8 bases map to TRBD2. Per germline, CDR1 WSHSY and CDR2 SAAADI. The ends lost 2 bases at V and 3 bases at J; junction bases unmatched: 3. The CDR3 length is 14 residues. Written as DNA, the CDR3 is TGCGCCAGCAGTGAGCGGCGGGAGGACTACGAGCAGTACTTC. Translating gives CASSERREDYEQYF.

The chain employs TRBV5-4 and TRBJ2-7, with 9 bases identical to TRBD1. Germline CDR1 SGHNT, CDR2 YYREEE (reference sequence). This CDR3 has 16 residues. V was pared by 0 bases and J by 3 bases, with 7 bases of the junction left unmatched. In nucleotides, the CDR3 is TGTGCCAGCAGCTTGGCCCCTGAGACAGGGGGCTACGAGCAGTACTTC. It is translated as CASSLAPETGGYEQYF.

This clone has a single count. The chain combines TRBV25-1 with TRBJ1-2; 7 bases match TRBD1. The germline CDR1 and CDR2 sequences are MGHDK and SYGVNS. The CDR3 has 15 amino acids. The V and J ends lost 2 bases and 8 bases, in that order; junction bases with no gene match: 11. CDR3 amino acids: CASSERTGLARGYTF. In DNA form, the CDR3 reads TGTGCCAGCAGTGAAAGGACAGGCCTGGCTAGGGGCTACACCTTC.

This chain's CDR3 is CASNSGLGIQPQHF. The CDR3 DNA is TGTGCCAGCAACTCGGGACTGGGGATTCAGCCCCAGCATTTT. This sequence joins TRBV7-8 and TRBJ1-5; possibly TRBD1 for D (5 bases). CDR1 and CDR2 from the germline V gene are SGHVS and FQNEAQ. The CDR3 covers 14 residues. Trimming shortened V by 7 bases and J by 6 bases, and 16 bases separated the two germline ends.